One T cell receptor beta chain is described in this entry. Antigen unknown. The CDR3 loop spans 14 amino acids. The germline gives CDR1 MNHEY, CDR2 SMNVEV (reference sequence). V was pared by 4 bases and J by 2 bases, with 10 bases between. The record originates from a study of cytomegalovirus exposure and HLA in healthy donors. Study results and caveats: It was reportedly the case that the classifier diagnosed cytomegalovirus status with high specificity and sensitivity. Subsequent analysis of the approximately 110 validation repertoires found a tendency for first-cohort TCR clusters to co-occur. Researchers catalogued some 160 TCR beta chains as cytomegalovirus-associated.

Measured with immunoSEQ multiplex PCR; TCRdb has only the in-frame clones, and not every one. The repertoire holds 190,000 or so clones, with about 80% as singletons. It was the approximately 120-subject validation cohort, separate from the approximately 620-subject first cohort, to which the donors belonged. Input material: PBMCs. The sequence was collected from a woman between 18 and 29 years old in good health and CMV-seropositive. The chain combines TRBV27 with TRBJ2-3; D remains unclear. Here the CDR3 reads CASSSSYNTDTQYF. In nucleotides, the CDR3 is TGTGCCAGCAGTTCCTCCTATAACACAGATACGCAGTATTTT.